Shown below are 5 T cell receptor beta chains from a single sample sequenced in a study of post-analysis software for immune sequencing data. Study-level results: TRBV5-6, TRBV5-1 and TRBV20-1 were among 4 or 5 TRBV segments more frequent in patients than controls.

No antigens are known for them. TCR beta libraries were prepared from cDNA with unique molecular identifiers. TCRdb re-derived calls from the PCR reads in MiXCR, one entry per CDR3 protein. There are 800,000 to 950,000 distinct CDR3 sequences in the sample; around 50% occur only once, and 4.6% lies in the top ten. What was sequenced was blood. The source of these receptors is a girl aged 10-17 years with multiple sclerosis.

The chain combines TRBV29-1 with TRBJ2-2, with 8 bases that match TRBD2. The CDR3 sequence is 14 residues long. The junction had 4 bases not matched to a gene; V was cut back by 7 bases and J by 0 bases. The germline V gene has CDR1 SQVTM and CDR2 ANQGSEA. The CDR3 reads CSANSGANTGELFF. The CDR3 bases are TGCAGCGCCAATAGCGGGGCGAACACCGGGGAGCTGTTTTTT.

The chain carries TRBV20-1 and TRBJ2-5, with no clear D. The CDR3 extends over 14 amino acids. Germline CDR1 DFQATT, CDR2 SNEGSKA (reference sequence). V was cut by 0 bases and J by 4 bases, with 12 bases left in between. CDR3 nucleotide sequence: TGCAGTGCTAGAGATCTGGGGAATACAGAGACCCAGTACTTC. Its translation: CSARDLGNTETQYF.

CDR3 coding DNA: TGCAGTGCTAGCCAACCTCGGAGCAATCAGCCCCAGCATTTT. It is translated as CSASQPRSNQPQHF. The J gene is TRBJ1-5, the V gene TRBV20-1; D gene ambiguous. The CDR3 loop spans 14 amino acids. V was clipped by 3 bases and J by 1 base, with 10 bases between them. CDR1 and CDR2 (germline): DFQATT, SNEGSKA (reference sequence).

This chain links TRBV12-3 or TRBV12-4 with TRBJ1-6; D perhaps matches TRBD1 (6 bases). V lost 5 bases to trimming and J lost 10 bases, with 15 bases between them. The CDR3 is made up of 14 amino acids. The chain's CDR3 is CASSQRTVFSPLHF. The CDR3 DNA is TGTGCCAGCAGTCAAAGGACAGTATTCTCACCCCTCCACTTT.

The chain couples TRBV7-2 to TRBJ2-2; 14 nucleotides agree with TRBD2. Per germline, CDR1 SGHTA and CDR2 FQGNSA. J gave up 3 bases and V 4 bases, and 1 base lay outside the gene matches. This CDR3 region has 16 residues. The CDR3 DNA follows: TGTGCCAGCAGCTCGACTAGCGGGAGGGACACCGGGGAGCTGTTTTTT. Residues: CASSSTSGRDTGELFF.